The clone carrying this T cell receptor (beta chain) was detected only a few times. The sample is drawn from a study of cytotoxic CD8 clonotypes in ibrutinib-treated CLL. Study background: Response sampling took place at median around 13 months of treatment, range 6 to 36.

Genomic DNA in a quantity of about 2 micrograms was derived from cryopreserved PBMCs for TCR beta libraries. Generated by immunoSEQ multiplex PCR, the TCRdb table keeps only in-frame clones and is missing some. The sample records 30,000 to 35,000 clones, about 70% being singletons. The CDR3 has 15 amino acids. V was pared by 1 base and J by 4 bases, with 13 bases between. Germline V lookup: CDR1 SGHNT, CDR2 YENEEA. The source of this sequence is a human donor with chronic lymphocytic leukemia. The genes are TRBV11-3 and TRBJ1-2, with D possibly being TRBD1 (5 bases). The input for sequencing was PBMCs, taken before ibrutinib treatment. In DNA form, the CDR3 reads TGTGCCAGCAGCTTAGCGGGGGACCTTGGCTATGGCTACACCTTC. Its protein is CASSLAGDLGYGYTF.